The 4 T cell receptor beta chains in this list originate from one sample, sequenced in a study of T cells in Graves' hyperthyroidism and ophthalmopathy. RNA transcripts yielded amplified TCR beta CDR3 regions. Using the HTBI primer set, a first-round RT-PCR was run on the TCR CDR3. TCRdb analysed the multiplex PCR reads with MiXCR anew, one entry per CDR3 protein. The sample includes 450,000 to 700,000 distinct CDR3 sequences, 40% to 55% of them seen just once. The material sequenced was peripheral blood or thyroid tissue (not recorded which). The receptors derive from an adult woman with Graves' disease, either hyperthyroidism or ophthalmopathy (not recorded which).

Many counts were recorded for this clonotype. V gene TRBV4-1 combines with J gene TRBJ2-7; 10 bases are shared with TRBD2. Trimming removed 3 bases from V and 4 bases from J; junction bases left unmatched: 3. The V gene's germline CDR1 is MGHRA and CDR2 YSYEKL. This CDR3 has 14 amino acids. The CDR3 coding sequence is TGCGCCAGCAGCCACCCTAGCGGGAGTTACGAGCAGTACTTC. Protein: CASSHPSGSYEQYF.

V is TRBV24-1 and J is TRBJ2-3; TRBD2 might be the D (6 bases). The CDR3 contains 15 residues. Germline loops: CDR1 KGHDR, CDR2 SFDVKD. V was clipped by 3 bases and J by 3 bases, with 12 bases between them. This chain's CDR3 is CATSDTGSGTDTQYF. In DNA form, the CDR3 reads TGTGCCACCAGTGATACCGGGAGTGGAACAGATACGCAGTATTTT.

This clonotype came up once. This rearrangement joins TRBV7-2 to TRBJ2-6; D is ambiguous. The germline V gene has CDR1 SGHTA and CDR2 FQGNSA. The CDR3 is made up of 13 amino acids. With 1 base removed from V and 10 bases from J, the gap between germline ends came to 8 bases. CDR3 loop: CASSLGAANVLTF. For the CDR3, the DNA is TGTGCCAGCAGCTTAGGCGCCGCGAACGTCCTGACTTTC. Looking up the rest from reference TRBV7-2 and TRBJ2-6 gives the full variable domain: GAGVSQSPSNKVTEKGKDVELRCDPISGHTALYWYRQSLGQGLEFLIYFQGNSAPDKSGLPSDRFSAERTGGSVSTLTIQRTQQEDSAVYLCASSLGAANVLTFGAGSRLTVL.

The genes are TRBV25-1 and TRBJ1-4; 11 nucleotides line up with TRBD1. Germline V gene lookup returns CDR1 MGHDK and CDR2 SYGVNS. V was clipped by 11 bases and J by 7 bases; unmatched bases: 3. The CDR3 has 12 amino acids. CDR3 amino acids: CAGTGGSEKLFF. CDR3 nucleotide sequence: TGTGCCGGGACAGGGGGGAGTGAAAAACTGTTTTTT.